One and the same sample provided the 29 T cell receptor beta chains below, sequenced in a study of CD8 T cells in Susac syndrome. RNA totalling roughly 0.45 to 1 ug underwent reverse transcription with random hexamers. From the immunoSEQ multiplex PCR reads, TCRdb called clonotypes with MiXCR, one entry per CDR3 protein. The sample shows around 200,000 distinct CDR3 sequences, around 94% of them seen only once. The sample consisted of CD4+ T cells from PBMCs. Receptor source: a human donor with Susac syndrome.

The chain couples TRBV15 to TRBJ1-1; D is undetermined. The CDR3 sequence is 15 residues long. CDR1 LNHNV and CDR2 YYDKDF come from the germline V gene (reference sequence). The V end was cut by 0 bases, the J end by 6 bases, with 14 bases between. CDR3 DNA sequence: TGTGCCACCAGCAGAGATGAGGGCGGGAAGGCTGAAGCTTTCTTT. Translated: CATSRDEGGKAEAFF.

The V gene is TRBV7-2, the J gene TRBJ2-1; 7 bases map to TRBD2. V was clipped by 6 bases and J by 2 bases; unmatched bases: 10. Germline V CDR1 and CDR2: SGHTA, FQGNSA. CDR3 length: 16 residues. CDR3: CASSPTSANPYNEQFF. Here the CDR3 DNA reads TGTGCCAGCAGTCCAACTAGCGCGAACCCCTACAATGAGCAGTTCTTC.

V gene TRBV15 combines with J gene TRBJ1-5, with TRBD1 matching over 7 bases. The CDR3 contains 16 residues. V dropped 0 bases and J dropped 3; count of bases not matched to a gene: 5. Germline values: CDR1 LNHNV, CDR2 YYDKDF (reference sequence). In DNA, the CDR3 is TGTGCCACCAGCAGAGAGGGCAGGGGGGACAATCAGCCCCAGCATTTT. Protein: CATSREGRGDNQPQHF.

The J gene is TRBJ1-2, the V gene TRBV5-1, with D perhaps matching TRBD1 (5 bases). V lost 4 bases, J lost 3 bases, and 10 bases lay in between. The CDR3 sequence is 13 residues long. In germline, CDR1 is SGHRS, CDR2 YFSETQ. The CDR3 loop reads CASSIDSDYGYTF. As DNA, the CDR3 is TGCGCCAGCAGCATAGACAGCGACTATGGCTACACCTTC.

This clonotype was seen just once. The chain employs TRBV9 and TRBJ1-6, with D unresolved. In germline, CDR1 is SGDLS, CDR2 YYNGEE. V dropped 0 bases and J dropped 13 bases, with 8 bases sitting between them. CDR3 length: 12 amino acids. The CDR3 nucleotides read TGTGCCAGCAGCGTAGTGGACGGTCCCCTCCACTTT. It encodes CASSVVDGPLHF.

The J gene is TRBJ2-7, the V gene TRBV4-2; D remains unclear. CDR1 and CDR2 from the germline V gene are LGHNA and YNFKEQ. The ends were cut back, 1 base at V and 3 bases at J, with 4 bases in the middle. This CDR3 has 12 residues. As DNA, the CDR3 is TGTGCCAGCAGCCAAGGACTCTACGAGCAGTACTTC. Residues: CASSQGLYEQYF.

The chain combines TRBV1 with TRBJ1-1; the table's D gene call, TRBD1, was not cross checked with the DNA. TRBV1 corresponds to a pseudogene. This CDR3 region has 16 residues. As DNA, the CDR3 is TGCACCAGCAGCCAAGATCAAGGGGGAAACGTCACTGAAGCTTTCTTT. It yields the protein CTSSQDQGGNVTEAFF.

The DNA for the CDR3 is TGTGCCAGCAGTGAAGGGACTAGCGGGAGGGGAGAGACCCAGTACTTC. This encodes CASSEGTSGRGETQYF. The chain joins TRBV6-1 to TRBJ2-5; 15 nucleotides line up with TRBD2. The J segment lost 4 bases and the V segment lost 1 base, leaving 1 base of the junction unmatched. In germline, CDR1 is MNHNS, CDR2 SASEGT. The CDR3 extends over 16 amino acids.

V is TRBV6-6 and J is TRBJ2-1; 8 nucleotides line up with TRBD2. CDR3 length: 15 residues. After removal of 6 bases from V and 6 bases from J, the junction contained 10 bases not matched to a gene. The V gene's germline CDR1 is MNHNY and CDR2 SVGAGI (reference sequence). This CDR3 is CASSRIGRAGNEQFF. CDR3 DNA sequence: TGTGCCAGCAGCCGAATCGGGAGGGCCGGCAATGAGCAGTTCTTC.

This clonotype was observed a single time. The rearrangement joins TRBV5-1 to TRBJ2-6; D unclear. Germline V lookup: CDR1 SGHRS, CDR2 YFSETQ. The CDR3 loop spans 16 amino acids. V gave up 4 bases and J gave up 0 bases, with 11 bases separating them. The CDR3 here is CASSNPTSSGANVLTF. Written as DNA, the CDR3 is TGCGCCAGCAGCAACCCTACGAGCTCTGGGGCCAACGTCCTGACTTTC. Full variable domain (outside the CDR3, taken from reference TRBV5-1 and TRBJ2-6): KAGVTQTPRYLIKTRGQQVTLSCSPISGHRSVSWYQQTPGQGLQFLFEYFSETQRNKGNFPGRFSGRQFSNSRSEMNVSTLELGDSALYLCASSNPTSSGANVLTFGAGSRLTVL.

This chain joins TRBV28 and TRBJ2-3; 7 bases match TRBD1. The CDR3 is made up of 15 amino acids. V lost 5 bases to trimming and J lost 6 bases; unmatched junction nucleotides: 11. Germline V gene lookup returns CDR1 MDHEN and CDR2 SYDVKM. CDR3 sequence reads: CASSRNRGWVDTQYF. The CDR3 bases are TGTGCCAGCAGTAGAAACAGGGGTTGGGTGGATACGCAGTATTTT. The entire variable domain, with the rest obtained from reference TRBV28 and TRBJ2-3, is as follows: DVKVTQSSRYLVKRTGEKVFLECVQDMDHENMFWYRQDPGLGLRLIYFSYDVKMKEKGDIPEGYSVSREKKERFSLILESASTNQTSMYLCASSRNRGWVDTQYFGPGTRLTVL.

The chain is built from TRBV5-1 and TRBJ1-5; a weak D match, TRBD1 (6 bases). V was shortened by 4 bases and J by 5 bases, with 13 bases between the two germline ends. The V gene's germline CDR1 is SGHRS and CDR2 YFSETQ. The CDR3 sequence is 14 residues long. The DNA of the CDR3 is TGCGCCAGCAGCGCCGGGACACCCGATCAGCCCCAGCATTTT. It encodes CASSAGTPDQPQHF.

V is TRBV3-1 and J is TRBJ2-5, with 11 nucleotides matching TRBD2. This CDR3 comprises 17 residues. Germline CDR1 LGHDT, CDR2 YNNKEL (reference sequence). V trimming: 0 bases; J trimming: 4 bases; junction bases outside the gene matches: 7. The CDR3 coding sequence is TGTGCCAGCAGCCAAGATTTAGCGGGGGGGCACGGAGAGACCCAGTACTTC. Translation gives CASSQDLAGGHGETQYF.

This chain joins TRBV9 and TRBJ2-3; weak D call: TRBD2 (6 bases). The germline V gene has CDR1 SGDLS and CDR2 YYNGEE. V gave up 5 bases and J gave up 0 bases, with 13 bases separating them. The CDR3 is 15 amino acids. The CDR3 protein is CASSGGITSTDTQYF. The CDR3 DNA sequence: TGTGCCAGCAGTGGCGGGATTACTAGCACAGATACGCAGTATTTT.

The V call is TRBV6-2 or TRBV6-3, the J call TRBJ1-1; D is uncertain. Germline CDR1 is MNHEY and CDR2 is SVGEGT. The V end lost 7 bases, the J end lost 2 bases, and 11 bases lay between the germline ends. This CDR3 region has 13 residues. The DNA of the CDR3 is TGTGCCAGCACCTCCAGCCCTAACACTGAAGCTTTCTTT. Residues: CASTSSPNTEAFF.

V and J are TRBV7-9 and TRBJ2-1, with a possible D match to TRBD2 (6 bases). CDR3 length: 17 amino acids. The V end lost 5 bases, the J end lost 5 bases, and 22 bases lay between the germline ends. CDR1 is SEHNR and CDR2 is FQNEAQ in the germline V gene (reference sequence). The DNA for the CDR3 is TGTGCCAGCAGCCCAAGGAGGTTGGGACTCCTTAACAATGAGCAGTTCTTC. It translates to CASSPRRLGLLNNEQFF.

The gene calls are TRBV20-1 and TRBJ1-2, with D tentatively TRBD1 (5 bases). V lost 1 base and J lost 7, with 16 bases in between. Germline V gene lookup returns CDR1 DFQATT and CDR2 SNEGSKA (reference sequence). This CDR3 is 14 amino acids long. The DNA for the CDR3 is TGCAGTGCTAGAGCCCCCAGGGAAGTCGGTGGCTACACCTTC. Protein sequence: CSARAPREVGGYTF.

V usage is TRBV20-1 and J usage is TRBJ2-2; possibly TRBD2 for D (5 bases). Per the germline V gene, CDR1 is DFQATT and CDR2 is SNEGSKA (reference sequence). There are 12 residues in the CDR3. V lost 3 bases, J lost 6 bases, and 8 bases lay in between. CDR3 region: CSASLAPGELFF. The CDR3, as DNA: TGCAGTGCTAGCCTAGCCCCCGGGGAGCTGTTTTTT.

The CDR3 loop is CASSSFRDRGEYEQYF. The DNA of the CDR3 is TGTGCCAGCAGCTCATTCCGGGACAGGGGGGAATACGAGCAGTACTTC. This chain connects TRBV13 to TRBJ2-7, with 11 bases fitting TRBD1. Germline V gives CDR1 PRHDT, CDR2 FYEKMQ (reference sequence). This CDR3 is 16 amino acids long. V lost 4 bases to trimming and J lost 4 bases; unmatched junction nucleotides: 9.

The chain combines TRBV6-2 or TRBV6-3 with TRBJ1-5, with D tentatively TRBD1 (5 bases). Per germline, CDR1 MNHEY and CDR2 SVGEGT. The CDR3 contains 14 residues. V dropped 6 bases and J dropped 7 bases, with 16 bases sitting between them. The CDR3 DNA follows: TGTGCCAGCAGCCCCCGAAGGGGCCGGCAGCCCCAGCATTTT. This sequence encodes CASSPRRGRQPQHF.

The V and J genes are TRBV5-1 and TRBJ2-7; a weak D match, TRBD1 (6 bases). The germline V gene encodes CDR1 SGHRS and CDR2 YFSETQ. The CDR3 runs 15 residues. V was clipped by 0 bases and J by 2 bases, with 12 bases between them. The CDR3 spells CASSLGSAGAYEQYF. CDR3 nucleotides: TGCGCCAGCAGCTTGGGTTCGGCAGGGGCCTACGAGCAGTACTTC. The variable domain in full, completed from reference TRBV5-1 and TRBJ2-7, reads KAGVTQTPRYLIKTRGQQVTLSCSPISGHRSVSWYQQTPGQGLQFLFEYFSETQRNKGNFPGRFSGRQFSNSRSEMNVSTLELGDSALYLCASSLGSAGAYEQYFGPGTRLTVT.

The rearrangement links TRBV20-1 to TRBJ1-5; 7 bases fit TRBD1. Germline lookup yields CDR1 DFQATT and CDR2 SNEGSKA (reference sequence). The length of the CDR3 is 14 residues. V lost 3 bases to trimming and J lost 6 bases; unmatched junction nucleotides: 8. The CDR3 spells CSASGKTGAQPQHF. In nucleotides, the CDR3 is TGCAGTGCTAGCGGAAAAACAGGGGCTCAGCCCCAGCATTTT.

This chain uses TRBV5-1 with TRBJ1-5, with 7 positions matching TRBD1. The CDR3 sequence is 16 residues long. Germline CDR1 is SGHRS and CDR2 is YFSETQ. Unmatched junction bases numbered 14, after V lost 4 bases and J lost 7 bases. CDR3 in DNA: TGCGCCAGCAGCAGGGAGGGGGCGAGCTCCGGGCAGCCCCAGCATTTT. It is translated as CASSREGASSGQPQHF.

The V gene is TRBV11-2, the J gene TRBJ2-7, with 8 bases lining up with TRBD1. The CDR3 has 15 amino acids. V trimming: 1 base; J trimming: 3 bases; junction bases outside the gene matches: 5. CDR1 SGHAT and CDR2 FQNNGV come from the germline V gene. CDR3 residues: CASSLVRDRGYEQYF. The CDR3 DNA reads as TGTGCCAGCAGCTTAGTTCGCGACAGGGGCTACGAGCAGTACTTC.

V usage is TRBV12-3 or TRBV12-4 and J usage is TRBJ1-2, with 7 bases matching TRBD1. The CDR3 is 12 residues long. V shed 5 bases, J shed 6 bases, and the junction held 3 bases outside the gene matches. CDR3 residues: CASSPTGDGYTF. CDR3 DNA sequence: TGTGCCAGCAGTCCCACAGGGGATGGCTACACCTTC.

This chain links TRBV5-4 with TRBJ2-3; D call uncertain. Per germline, CDR1 SGHNT and CDR2 YYREEE (reference sequence). V lost 0 bases and J lost 2, with 7 bases in between. This CDR3 contains 14 residues. The CDR3 nucleotides are TGTGCCAGCAGCTTGGAATTGTACACAGATACGCAGTATTTT. Amino acid sequence: CASSLELYTDTQYF.

J is TRBJ2-1 and V is TRBV30; no reliable D call. CDR1 GTSNPN and CDR2 SVGIG come from the germline V gene (reference sequence). Trimming shortened V by 1 base and J by 6 bases, and 10 bases separated the two germline ends. The CDR3 totals 13 residues. The CDR3 coding sequence is TGTGCCTGGAGTGGAGTCGATTTCAATGAGCAGTTCTTC. Protein: CAWSGVDFNEQFF.

The chain has TRBV5-1 and TRBJ2-2, with 8 positions matching TRBD2. CDR3 length: 15 amino acids. V dropped 2 bases and J dropped 0; count of bases not matched to a gene: 0. CDR1 is SGHRS and CDR2 is YFSETQ in the germline V gene. The chain's CDR3 is CASSFSGTNTGELFF. CDR3 DNA: TGCGCCAGCAGCTTTAGCGGGACGAACACCGGGGAGCTGTTTTTT.

The V and J genes are TRBV10-3 and TRBJ1-2; 9 bases are a match to TRBD1. Germline V gene sequence: CDR1 ENHRY, CDR2 SYGVKD. The V gene end was trimmed by 3 bases and the J gene end by 4 bases; junction bases not matched to a gene: 9. This CDR3 spans 16 amino acids. Here the CDR3 DNA reads TGTGCCATCAGTGACCCGTTTGGGACAGGGTTCTATGGCTACACCTTC. This codes for CAISDPFGTGFYGYTF.